The clone carrying this T cell receptor beta chain has just a few counts. What it recognizes is unknown. The source of the sample is a study of T cell repertoires in cytomegalovirus infection. Whole-study context: In public TCR beta signatures, there were indications of both CMV infection and matching HLA type. The study, taken as a whole, reports: CMV carriers with the relevant HLA were identified by cumulative public TCR beta family frequency.

The V and J ends lost 0 bases and 5 bases, in that order; junction bases with no gene match: 7. Germline V gene lookup returns CDR1 SGHAT and CDR2 FQNNGV. This CDR3 has 16 residues. TCRdb independently ran MiXCR on the reads; one entry per CDR3 protein. The repertoire holds some 350,000 distinct CDR3 sequences, around 18% seen once, with 7.5% to 9.5% in the top ten. The V and J genes are TRBV11-2 and TRBJ2-7; 10 bases fit TRBD2. The TCR comes from a human donor in good health (CMV status not recorded). Some clones in this sample may be carry-over from other donors' samples. Material: PBMCs. CDR3 nucleotide sequence: TGTGCCAGCAGCTTAGATCTAAGCGGGAGGGTACACGAGCAGTACTTC. Translation: CASSLDLSGRVHEQYF.